The following is a TCR beta chain sequence with its context. The antigen remains unidentified. Extraction of RNA together with DNA used about 20-34 mg of unsorted bulk tissue. Each participant had primary liver carcinoma, and surgical resection was the treatment. These data originate in a study of tumor-infiltrating lymphocytes in primary liver carcinoma. Starting from roughly 0.5 ug of total RNA, TCR beta cDNA was produced with a primer in the constant region. Generation of the TCR beta libraries relied on three nested multiplex PCR rounds using slightly modified ARM-PCR. The two initial PCR rounds, roughly 11 cycles each, used TRBV1-TRBV30 forward and C-beta reverse primers. TCRdb passed the multiplex PCR reads through MiXCR, listing each CDR3 protein once. The sample lists approximately 54,000 distinct CDR3 sequences; about three quarters were seen once. Points from the study as a whole: Reduced overlap was seen in tumor-adjacent and tumor-blood pairs versus tumor region pairs. Tumors and blood were compared for top-250-clone fraction, and tumors had the significantly higher value (p = 0.039).

Germline loops: CDR1 SGHKS, CDR2 YYEKEE (reference sequence). The V end was cut by 7 bases, the J end by 4 bases, with 26 bases between. This CDR3 has 18 residues. This clonotype originated in a man in his forties with primary liver carcinoma and hepatitis B virus infection. Sequenced material: liver tumor tissue from sampling region 2. The subset denotes: tumor region T2, inferior pole. V gene TRBV5-5 combines with J gene TRBJ2-2; TRBD2 might be the D (6 bases). The CDR3 DNA reads TGTGCCAGCGGCCCACTCCCTGCGGAGGGACGAAGCACCGGGGAGCTGTTTTTT. Amino acids: CASGPLPAEGRSTGELFF.